The present TCR beta chain was sequenced within a study of coeliac disease. With 3 bases clipped from V and 4 bases from J, the junction kept 5 bases outside the gene matches. Looked up from germline, CDR1 is MNHEY and CDR2 is SMNVEV (reference sequence). The CDR3 loop spans 16 amino acids. Assay used: immunoSEQ multiplex PCR; TCRdb lists only in-frame clones, some missing. The repertoire holds 2,500 to 3,500 clones, with roughly 71% as singletons. The sample taken for sequencing was lymphocytes from the gut lamina propria. The J gene is TRBJ2-7, the V gene TRBV27; 14 nucleotides align to TRBD2. The receptor's source is a man older than 75 without celiac disease. CDR3 sequence (DNA): TGTGCCAGCAGTTTTAAGGGGACTAGCGGGAGTTACGAGCAGTACTTC. Protein: CASSFKGTSGSYEQYF.